This T cell receptor beta chain was obtained from a study of resident and recirculating memory T cells in vitiligo. The wider study: Samples were epidermis from two lesional and two nonlesional sites, plus PBMCs. No cells were sorted; samples were homogenized just before genomic DNA extraction.

Clones were read by immunoSEQ multiplex PCR, and TCRdb kept only the in-frame ones, dropping some. The table shows tens of thousands of clones, with 90% to 95% occurring only once. No patient showed confetti depigmentation, a clinical sign of active disease. Overall study findings and caveats: Different lesions suggested infiltration by different T cell clones.

For this clone: The antigen is unknown.

The germline V gene has CDR1 SEHNR and CDR2 FQNEAQ (reference sequence). The CDR3 has 14 amino acids. The V and J ends lost 1 base and 8 bases respectively, with 14 bases between them. The rearrangement uses TRBV7-9 and TRBJ1-2; D is unclear. The sequence derives from a male donor with vitiligo. Sequencing used blood. The CDR3 sequence: CASSLEISAAGYTF. In nucleotides, the CDR3 is TGTGCCAGCAGCTTAGAAATTTCGGCGGCCGGCTACACCTTC. The full variable domain, its missing parts supplied by reference TRBV7-9 and TRBJ1-2, is DTGVSQNPRHKITKRGQNVTFRCDPISEHNRLYWYRQTLGQGPEFLTYFQNEAQLEKSRLLSDRFSAERPKGSFSTLEIQRTEQGDSAMYLCASSLEISAAGYTFGSGTRLTVV.